This T cell receptor beta chain comes out of a study of T cells after yellow fever vaccination. In TCRdb, the 5' RACE reads were re-called with MiXCR into one record per CDR3 protein. Of fewer than 350,000 distinct CDR3 sequences detected, 8.5% to 9% appear once; the ten largest clones hold roughly 18%. V was trimmed by 0 bases and J by 6 bases, leaving 8 bases between them. Germline V gene lookup returns CDR1 LGHDT and CDR2 YNNKEL (reference sequence). This CDR3 contains 14 residues. Only a few counts were recorded for this clonotype. The V call is TRBV3-1, the J call TRBJ2-2; D gene ambiguous. The sample was PBMCs, taken on the day of the first yellow fever vaccination. The TCR originated in a man aged 18 to 29 who received the YFV17D yellow fever vaccine. The CDR3 protein is CASSQDGEAGELFF. The DNA of the CDR3 is TGTGCCAGCAGCCAAGATGGCGAGGCCGGGGAGCTGTTTTTT.